The 3 T cell receptor beta chains reported below all come from one sample, sequenced in a study of blood T cell repertoires in COVID-19. Profiling relied on immunoSEQ multiplex PCR, and the TCRdb table lists in-frame clones only, not all of them. Of about 120,000 clones in the sample, over 65% were seen once. The sample was peripheral blood. The receptors were gathered from a man aged 25 to 40 with acute or convalescent COVID-19.

The chain combines TRBV30 with TRBJ1-1, with a weak D call TRBD1 (6 bases). Germline V gene sequence: CDR1 GTSNPN, CDR2 SVGIG (reference sequence). The CDR3 extends over 15 amino acids. Trimming removed 2 bases from V and 1 base from J, with 14 bases in between. CDR3 amino acids: CAWSNGDTPNTEAFF. The DNA for the CDR3 is TGTGCCTGGAGTAATGGGGACACCCCGAACACTGAAGCTTTCTTT.

The chain couples TRBV24-1 to TRBJ2-1; possibly TRBD1 for D (5 bases). Germline loops: CDR1 KGHDR, CDR2 SFDVKD. CDR3 length: 13 amino acids. Trimming pared 4 bases from V and 5 bases from J, leaving 8 bases between. The DNA of the CDR3 is TGTGCCACCAGTGAGGACACCGACAATGAGCAGTTCTTC. This gives the protein CATSEDTDNEQFF.

The J gene is TRBJ2-7, the V gene TRBV12-3 or TRBV12-4; 9 bases agree with TRBD2. This CDR3 is 13 amino acids long. V gave up 1 base and J gave up 6 bases; unmatched junction bases: 1. The CDR3 sequence: CASSLGAGGEQYV. The DNA for the CDR3 is TGTGCCAGCAGTTTAGGAGCGGGGGGCGAGCAGTACGTC.